This paragraph reports one T cell receptor (beta chain). This CDR3 is 12 amino acids long. The germline V and J ends were trimmed by 6 bases and 10 bases, with 13 bases remaining between them. The data originate from a study of blood T cell repertoires in COVID-19. Sequencing used immunoSEQ multiplex PCR; TCRdb keeps in-frame clones, though not all of them. Of about 480,000 clones listed, 85% to 90% are singletons. Sequenced material: peripheral blood. The chain uses TRBV12-3 or TRBV12-4 and TRBJ2-1; TRBD2 is a possible D gene (6 bases). The sequence came from a man younger than 35 with COVID-19, enrolled during active disease. The DNA of the CDR3 is TGTGCCAGCAGCAGACTAGTATGGGAGCAGTTCTTC. Its protein is CASSRLVWEQFF.